In its sample, the clone carrying this T cell receptor beta chain was seen many times. Antigen: not known. This CDR3 contains 16 residues. Germline-derived CDR1 and CDR2 are SGHTA and FQGNSA. V shed 3 bases, J shed 3 bases, and the junction held 9 bases outside the gene matches. The sample is drawn from a study of T-cell reconstitution after alpha-beta-depleted transplantation in children. Regarding the study as a whole: From surviving recipient T cells and thymic progenitors came the high day-60 TCRbeta diversity observed in some patients. In patients about two months after transplant, alpha-beta T cells reportedly arose from several hundred expanded graft clones. Newly made T cells mostly supplied T-cell counts and diversity one year after transplant.

A TCRbeta library incorporating unique molecular identifiers was prepared. Using its own MiXCR run on the PCR reads, TCRdb lists one record per CDR3 protein. The sample records over 450,000 distinct CDR3 sequences, 10% being singletons. Here the sequenced sample was PBMCs, taken before TCRalphabeta/CD19-depleted stem cell transplant. This sequence joins TRBV7-2 and TRBJ2-7; 9 nucleotides agree with TRBD2. This clonotype was sampled from a child aged 2 to 15 with inherited bone marrow failure, due to receive a stem cell transplant. The CDR3 protein is CASSLAGVAGVYEQYF. DNA of the CDR3: TGTGCCAGCAGCTTGGCGGGGGTAGCGGGAGTCTACGAGCAGTACTTC.